The next 19 T cell receptor beta chains were all read from a single sample in a study of regulatory T cells in long-lasting Graves disease. Regarding time point: newly diagnosed GD, antithyroid drugs for less than 3 months. Generation of the TCR library employed RNA extracted from PBMCs. The TCR beta library used iRepertoire HTBI primers with Arm-PCR amplification of CDR3. In TCRdb, the multiplex PCR reads were re-called with MiXCR into one record per CDR3 protein. The sample contains roughly 560,000 distinct CDR3 sequences, roughly 15% of which appear only once. These data are also associated with another study on T cells in Graves' hyperthyroidism and ophthalmopathy.

The specimen was peripheral blood mononuclear cells (PBMCs), collected at new diagnosis, from a patient treated with antithyroid drugs. The receptors originated from a woman aged 35-60 years with Graves disease.

This chain uses TRBV5-1 with TRBJ1-1; maybe TRBD1 (5 bases). Germline V CDR1 and CDR2: SGHRS, YFSETQ. The ends were cut back, 4 bases at V and 5 bases at J, with 15 bases in the middle. CDR3 size: 14 residues. The CDR3 bases are TGCGCCAGCAGCGTCAGTGGGGCGGTTACTGAAGCTTTCTTT. As protein: CASSVSGAVTEAFF. Together with reference TRBV5-1 and TRBJ1-1, the CDR3 gives the full variable domain: KAGVTQTPRYLIKTRGQQVTLSCSPISGHRSVSWYQQTPGQGLQFLFEYFSETQRNKGNFPGRFSGRQFSNSRSEMNVSTLELGDSALYLCASSVSGAVTEAFFGQGTRLTVV.

V is TRBV7-2 and J is TRBJ1-5, with D maybe TRBD1 (6 bases). Between the trimmed V and J ends, which lost 5 bases and 8 bases, there was a span of 13 bases. Germline V CDR1 and CDR2: SGHTA, FQGNSA. The CDR3 covers 13 residues. This chain's CDR3 is CASSPTGREPQHF. CDR3 sequence (DNA): TGTGCCAGCAGCCCGACAGGCAGGGAGCCCCAGCATTTT.

This clonotype was detected many times. This rearrangement joins TRBV3-1 to TRBJ2-2; D gene ambiguous. V was cut by 0 bases and J by 4 bases, with 9 bases left in between. CDR3 length equals 15 residues. Germline CDR1 and CDR2: LGHDT and YNNKEL (reference sequence). CDR3 region: CASSQEVRATGELFF. The CDR3 bases are TGTGCCAGCAGCCAAGAGGTTAGGGCCACCGGGGAGCTGTTTTTT. Complete variable domain (other parts from reference TRBV3-1 and TRBJ2-2): DTAVSQTPKYLVTQMGNDKSIKCEQNLGHDTMYWYKQDSKKFLKIMFSYNNKELIINETVPNRFSPKSPDKAHLNLHINSLELGDSAVYFCASSQEVRATGELFFGEGSRLTVL.

This clonotype has at least ten counts. The chain links TRBV5-1 to TRBJ2-7; 9 bases align to TRBD1. The CDR3 contains 13 residues. Germline values: CDR1 SGHRS, CDR2 YFSETQ. V lost 6 bases, J lost 4 bases, and 5 bases stayed unmatched. DNA for the CDR3: TGCGCCAGCAACCTTGGGACAGGGTACGAGCAGTACTTC. Its translation: CASNLGTGYEQYF.

There are a few counts of this clonotype. The chain is built from TRBV27 and TRBJ1-5, with D possibly being TRBD1 (5 bases). The CDR3 sequence is 14 residues long. Germline V gene lookup returns CDR1 MNHEY and CDR2 SMNVEV (reference sequence). The V end lost 5 bases, the J end lost 2 bases, and 10 bases lay between the germline ends. This CDR3 is CASSTIRGNQPQHF. In nucleotides, the CDR3 is TGTGCCAGCAGTACGATCAGGGGCAATCAGCCCCAGCATTTT.

Many counts were recorded for this clonotype. J is TRBJ1-5 and V is TRBV6-5; D is possibly TRBD1 (5 bases). V was cut by 0 bases and J by 6 bases, with 9 bases left in between. The CDR3 consists of 14 residues. CDR1 is MNHEY, CDR2 SVGAGI, per germline. The CDR3 coding sequence is TGTGCCAGCAGTTACTCGCTGGGGGTTCAGCCCCAGCATTTT. This gives the protein CASSYSLGVQPQHF.

This clonotype was seen at least ten times. V is TRBV6-1 and J is TRBJ2-7; perhaps TRBD1 as D (6 bases). V was trimmed by 8 bases and J by 6 bases, leaving 14 bases between them. This CDR3 has 12 amino acids. Per the germline V gene, CDR1 is MNHNS and CDR2 is SASEGT. As DNA, the CDR3 is TGTGCCAGCGGGGACACTAAGTCCGAGCAGTACTTC. Translated, it gives CASGDTKSEQYF.

This clonotype was observed a few times. The gene calls are TRBV10-3 and TRBJ2-2, with 9 bases matching TRBD2. The CDR3 has 14 residues. Looked up from germline, CDR1 is ENHRY and CDR2 is SYGVKD. J lost 4 bases, V lost 10 bases, and 7 bases had no gene match. CDR3 sequence (DNA): TGTGCCACCGCGGGGACTAGCTTCACCGGGGAGCTGTTTTTT. Its translation: CATAGTSFTGELFF.

This clonotype was counted ten times or more. The rearrangement links TRBV5-5 to TRBJ2-5, with TRBD2 matching over 7 bases. This CDR3 comprises 16 residues. Germline V gives CDR1 SGHKS, CDR2 YYEKEE (reference sequence). After removal of 4 bases from V and 2 bases from J, the junction contained 11 bases not matched to a gene. The DNA of the CDR3 is TGTGCCAGCAGCCCCCTATCGGGGGGACCTCAAGAGACCCAGTACTTC. This gives the protein CASSPLSGGPQETQYF.

This clonotype was picked up many times. The gene calls are TRBV29-1 and TRBJ1-1, with D hard to call. V lost 4 bases and J lost 0, with 9 bases in between. CDR3 length equals 13 residues. Germline CDR1 and CDR2: SQVTM and ANQGSEA. DNA of the CDR3: TGCAGCGTTGGGAAAGGAATGAACACTGAAGCTTTCTTT. Its protein product is CSVGKGMNTEAFF.

As concerns this clonotype: One end of the junction fails to match germline, which may point to a read error. CDR3 sequence: CASSLDRGAETQYF. The CDR3 region has the DNA TGTGCCAGTAGTCTAGACAGGGGAGCGGAGACCCAGTACTTC. The V and J genes are TRBV19 and TRBJ2-5, with TRBD1 matching over 8 bases. The germline V gene encodes CDR1 LNHDA and CDR2 SQIVND (reference sequence). This CDR3 contains 14 residues.

At least ten counts were recorded for this clonotype. This chain connects TRBV11-2 to TRBJ2-3, with D uncertain. The CDR3 runs to 14 residues. Germline V gene data show CDR1 as SGHAT and CDR2 as FQNNGV. V lost 3 bases to trimming and J lost 2 bases, with 9 bases between them. The CDR3 is CASSFRAPTDTQYF. In nucleotides, the CDR3 is TGTGCCAGCAGCTTCCGGGCCCCCACAGATACGCAGTATTTT. Supplemented by reference TRBV11-2 and TRBJ2-3, the full variable domain reads EAGVAQSPRYKIIEKRQSVAFWCNPISGHATLYWYQQILGQGPKLLIQFQNNGVVDDSQLPKDRFSAERLKGVDSTLKIQPAKLEDSAVYLCASSFRAPTDTQYFGPGTRLTVL.

This clonotype was counted ten times or more. The rearrangement uses TRBV3-1 and TRBJ2-5; the match to TRBD2 covers 8 bases. Trimming removed 3 bases from V and 3 bases from J; junction bases left unmatched: 9. CDR3 length: 16 amino acids. Germline V gene lookup returns CDR1 LGHDT and CDR2 YNNKEL (reference sequence). This CDR3 reads CASSHLGAGVKETQYF. The CDR3 DNA reads as TGTGCCAGCAGCCACCTCGGAGCGGGGGTGAAAGAGACCCAGTACTTC.

This clonotype occurred many times. The chain recombines TRBV20-1 with TRBJ2-7; D may be TRBD1 or TRBD2 (6 bases each). Deletions cut 8 bases from V and 0 bases from J, with 14 bases between. The length of the CDR3 is 13 residues. Germline V gives CDR1 DFQATT, CDR2 SNEGSKA (reference sequence). Here the CDR3 reads CSMEGVGSYEQYF. In DNA, the CDR3 is TGCAGTATGGAGGGGGTTGGCTCCTACGAGCAGTACTTC.

CDR3 nucleotides: TGTGCCAGCAGTCCCAGGTTAGGGGAGCAGTACTTC. This encodes CASSPRLGEQYF. The chain employs TRBV12-3 or TRBV12-4 and TRBJ2-7; D remains unclear. The CDR3 length is 12 residues. The V end was cut by 5 bases, the J end by 7 bases, with 12 bases between.

This clonotype showed up many times. This chain joins TRBV27 and TRBJ2-3; 9 bases are a match to TRBD2. V gave up 8 bases and J gave up 1 base; unmatched junction bases: 1. This CDR3 region has 13 residues. The germline V gene encodes CDR1 MNHEY and CDR2 SMNVEV (reference sequence). The CDR3 sequence: CASRTSGTDTQYF. In DNA, the CDR3 is TGTGCCAGCCGGACTAGCGGCACAGATACGCAGTATTTT.

The V and J genes are TRBV30 and TRBJ2-2; D unclear. Germline CDR1 is GTSNPN and CDR2 is SVGIG (reference sequence). V was clipped by 2 bases and J by 6 bases, with 4 bases between them. CDR3 length equals 11 residues. The CDR3 sequence is CAWSRPGELFF. In DNA, the CDR3 is TGTGCCTGGAGTCGACCCGGGGAGCTGTTTTTT. Drawing the rest from reference TRBV30 and TRBJ2-2, the complete variable domain is SQTIHQWPATLVQPVGSPLSLECTVEGTSNPNLYWYRQAAGRGLQLLFYSVGIGQISSEVPQNLSASRPQDRQFILSSKKLLLSDSGFYLCAWSRPGELFFGEGSRLTVL.

This clonotype was counted ten times or more. The J gene is TRBJ2-1, the V gene TRBV5-5; a possible D gene is TRBD2 (5 bases). This CDR3 region has 14 residues. V lost 3 bases to trimming and J lost 7 bases, with 14 bases between them. The germline V gene encodes CDR1 SGHKS and CDR2 YYEKEE (reference sequence). CDR3 sequence reads: CASSSLQQRNEQFF. DNA for the CDR3: TGTGCCAGCAGCTCCCTCCAGCAGCGGAATGAGCAGTTCTTC.

This clonotype appeared a few times. V and J are TRBV7-2 and TRBJ1-5; D remains unclear. This CDR3 has 14 amino acids. Germline V gene lookup returns CDR1 SGHTA and CDR2 FQGNSA. V lost 2 bases and J 2 bases, leaving 7 bases between the germline ends. The CDR3, as DNA: TGTGCCAGCAGCTTATTACTGGGCAATCAGCCCCAGCATTTT. The encoded protein is CASSLLLGNQPQHF.